Each of the 29 T cell receptor beta chains below was sequenced from the same sample in a study of blood T cell repertoires in COVID-19. Clones were sequenced by immunoSEQ multiplex PCR, and TCRdb holds only the in-frame ones, with some missing. The data hold about 29,000 clones, with roughly nine tenths observed a single time. The specimen sequenced was peripheral blood. These receptors were taken from a man between 65 and 85 years old with active COVID-19.

This clone was found once. The gene calls are TRBV5-5 and TRBJ2-7; the match to TRBD1 covers 7 bases. This CDR3 region has 14 residues. V was clipped by 3 bases and J by 1 base; unmatched bases: 4. Germline CDR1 reads SGHKS; CDR2 reads YYEKEE (reference sequence). The CDR3 DNA reads as TGTGCCAGCAGCTACCGACAGGGATCCTACGAGCAGTACTTC. Residues: CASSYRQGSYEQYF.

CDR3 in amino acids: CASSRVTSGGSYEQYF. DNA for the CDR3: TGTGCCAGTAGTCGAGTGACTAGCGGGGGGTCCTACGAGCAGTACTTC. The rearrangement links TRBV19 to TRBJ2-7; 13 bases align to TRBD2. The junction had 5 bases not matched to a gene; V was cut back by 5 bases and J by 1 base. This CDR3 region has 16 residues. Germline V gene data show CDR1 as LNHDA and CDR2 as SQIVND (reference sequence).

Relative to its sample, this clone is medium-sized. V usage is TRBV7-2 and J usage is TRBJ1-2; 8 nucleotides agree with TRBD1. Germline lookup yields CDR1 SGHTA and CDR2 FQGNSA. Trimming at V came to 2 bases and at J to 7 bases, leaving 15 bases not matched to a gene. The CDR3 totals 17 residues. CDR3 coding DNA: TGTGCCAGCAGCTTATCCGGGGACAGGACTTGGTATCGTGGCTACACCTTC. Translated, it gives CASSLSGDRTWYRGYTF.

The genes are TRBV28 and TRBJ1-5; 7 positions agree with TRBD1. Germline assignment: CDR1 MDHEN and CDR2 SYDVKM. Germline trimming cut 6 bases from V and 4 bases from J; bases unmatched to any gene: 12. CDR3 length equals 16 residues. The CDR3 spells CASSVTGLQHNQPQHF. In DNA form, the CDR3 reads TGTGCCAGCAGCGTGACAGGGTTGCAGCATAATCAGCCCCAGCATTTT.

The chain has TRBV6-4 and TRBJ2-3; 7 nucleotides line up with TRBD1. J gave up 5 bases and V 3 bases, and 2 bases lay outside the gene matches. Germline assignment: CDR1 MRHNA and CDR2 SNTAGT. The CDR3 has 13 residues. CDR3 sequence: CASSERGQDTQYF. CDR3 DNA sequence: TGTGCCAGCAGTGAAAGGGGGCAAGATACGCAGTATTTT.

V and J are TRBV9 and TRBJ1-5; perhaps TRBD1 as D (6 bases). V gave up 1 base and J gave up 4 bases, with 12 bases separating them. This CDR3 is built from 15 residues. Per germline, CDR1 SGDLS and CDR2 YYNGEE. Here the CDR3 reads CASSVNGQRNQPQHF. CDR3 coding DNA: TGTGCCAGCAGCGTAAACGGACAGCGAAATCAGCCCCAGCATTTT.

This chain links TRBV5-6 with TRBJ2-2; 10 bases are a match to TRBD1. The CDR3 is made up of 14 amino acids. CDR1 and CDR2 (germline): SGHDT, YYEEEE. Trimming cost V 4 bases and J 6 bases; bases outside gene matches: 3. The CDR3 sequence: CASSLGQGAGELFF. CDR3 nucleotide sequence: TGTGCCAGCAGCCTAGGACAGGGGGCCGGGGAGCTGTTTTTT.

This CDR3 reads CASSIGGYNEKLFF. The CDR3 DNA reads TGTGCCAGCAGCATCGGAGGCTATAATGAAAAACTGTTTTTT. This sequence joins TRBV7-6 and TRBJ1-4; D not certain. V lost 5 bases and J 4 bases, leaving 11 bases between the germline ends. Germline assignment: CDR1 SGHVS and CDR2 FNYEAQ. The CDR3 is 14 amino acids.

This chain joins TRBV19 and TRBJ1-5; TRBD1 agrees at 7 bases. Losses at the gene ends were 1 base for V and 2 bases for J; bases not matched to a gene: 5. CDR1 LNHDA and CDR2 SQIVND come from the germline V gene (reference sequence). This CDR3 has 16 residues. CDR3 amino acids: CASSIGGQRGNQPQHF. The CDR3 region has the DNA TGTGCCAGTAGTATAGGGGGACAGAGGGGCAATCAGCCCCAGCATTTT.

This rearrangement joins TRBV30 to TRBJ2-2; D gene uncertain. This CDR3 comprises 14 residues. The V and J ends lost 0 bases and 2 bases respectively, with 7 bases between them. In germline, CDR1 is GTSNPN, CDR2 SVGIG (reference sequence). The CDR3 region is CAWSVRRNTGELFF. The CDR3 DNA is TGTGCCTGGAGTGTACGCAGAAACACCGGGGAGCTGTTTTTT.

The V call is TRBV2, the J call TRBJ2-5; 12 bases line up with TRBD1. In germline, CDR1 is SNHLY, CDR2 FYNNEI. The CDR3 is made up of 15 amino acids. Losses at the gene ends were 6 bases for V and 4 bases for J; bases not matched to a gene: 6. In DNA form, the CDR3 reads TGTGCCAGCAGCGGGGGACAGGGGGCGGGAGAGACCCAGTACTTC. This gives the protein CASSGGQGAGETQYF.

The chain is built from TRBV5-1 and TRBJ2-5, with a tentative D call TRBD1 (6 bases). The CDR3 contains 15 residues. V gave up 2 bases and J gave up 3 bases, with 14 bases separating them. Per germline, CDR1 SGHRS and CDR2 YFSETQ. CDR3 loop: CASSLNTGLEETQYF. In DNA form, the CDR3 reads TGCGCCAGCAGCTTAAATACAGGGTTAGAAGAGACCCAGTACTTC. Variable domain in full (rest from reference TRBV5-1 and TRBJ2-5): KAGVTQTPRYLIKTRGQQVTLSCSPISGHRSVSWYQQTPGQGLQFLFEYFSETQRNKGNFPGRFSGRQFSNSRSEMNVSTLELGDSALYLCASSLNTGLEETQYFGPGTRLLVL.

This rearrangement joins TRBV6-1 to TRBJ1-2, with D maybe TRBD1 (5 bases). Germline V gene data show CDR1 as MNHNS and CDR2 as SASEGT. Trimming left V 2 bases short and J 5 bases short, with 12 bases between. The CDR3 is 14 residues long. In DNA, the CDR3 is TGTGCCAGCAGTGAAAACCAGGGCCCATATGGCTACACCTTC. Translated: CASSENQGPYGYTF.

This sequence joins TRBV7-9 and TRBJ2-3; the match to TRBD2 covers 12 bases. The germline gives CDR1 SEHNR, CDR2 FQNEAQ (reference sequence). The CDR3 is made up of 15 amino acids. The V and J ends lost 3 bases and 7 bases, in that order; junction bases with no gene match: 5. The CDR3 loop is CASSFDLAGGNTQYF. The CDR3, as DNA: TGTGCCAGCAGCTTTGATCTAGCGGGGGGGAATACGCAGTATTTT.

V gene TRBV12-5 combines with J gene TRBJ2-7; no firm D call. Germline values: CDR1 LGHNT, CDR2 FRNRAP. V shed 7 bases and J shed 9 bases, with 16 bases lying between them. CDR3 length equals 12 residues. CDR3: CASVEEPEVQYF. DNA for the CDR3: TGTGCTAGTGTAGAGGAGCCAGAGGTGCAGTACTTC.

The gene calls are TRBV5-6 and TRBJ2-3; D is unresolved. The CDR3 consists of 13 residues. From germline, CDR1 is SGHDT and CDR2 YYEEEE. Trimming shortened V by 2 bases and J by 2 bases, and 6 bases separated the two germline ends. CDR3 protein: CASSLSTTDTQYF. The CDR3 nucleotides read TGTGCCAGCAGCTTATCTACCACAGATACGCAGTATTTT. The entire variable domain, with the rest obtained from reference TRBV5-6 and TRBJ2-3, is as follows: DAGVTQSPTHLIKTRGQQVTLRCSPKSGHDTVSWYQQALGQGPQFIFQYYEEEERQRGNFPDRFSGHQFPNYSSELNVNALLLGDSALYLCASSLSTTDTQYFGPGTRLTVL.

The genes are TRBV19 and TRBJ1-1; TRBD1 aligns across 12 bases. CDR3 length equals 18 residues. Germline assignment: CDR1 LNHDA and CDR2 SQIVND (reference sequence). V was clipped by 7 bases and J by 3 bases; unmatched bases: 15. CDR3 sequence: CASKGRDRGRGVDTEAFF. CDR3 DNA sequence: TGTGCCAGTAAAGGGAGGGACAGGGGGCGCGGTGTGGACACTGAAGCTTTCTTT.

The chain combines TRBV19 with TRBJ2-5, with 7 nucleotides matching TRBD1. V gave up 4 bases and J gave up 1 base; unmatched junction bases: 6. The CDR3 extends over 15 amino acids. Germline V lookup: CDR1 LNHDA, CDR2 SQIVND (reference sequence). As DNA, the CDR3 is TGTGCCAGTAGTAAGGGCAACAGGGGCCAAGAGACCCAGTACTTC. Translated: CASSKGNRGQETQYF. The full variable domain, in which reference TRBV19 and TRBJ2-5 provide the parts outside the CDR3, is DGGITQSPKYLFRKEGQNVTLSCEQNLNHDAMYWYRQDPGQGLRLIYYSQIVNDFQKGDIAEGYSVSREKKESFPLTVTSAQKNPTAFYLCASSKGNRGQETQYFGPGTRLLVL.

The chain is built from TRBV6-5 and TRBJ2-7; 9 bases agree with TRBD2. This CDR3 is 13 amino acids long. V shed 10 bases and J 7 bases; nucleotides not matched to a gene: 11. Germline V CDR1 and CDR2: MNHEY, SVGAGI. The CDR3 loop is CATSLAGSGEQYF. The CDR3 DNA follows: TGTGCCACCTCGCTAGCGGGGTCGGGGGAGCAGTACTTC.

The chain links TRBV5-5 to TRBJ2-5, with D maybe TRBD2 (5 bases). V was cut by 4 bases and J by 1 base, with 17 bases left in between. Germline V gene data show CDR1 as SGHKS and CDR2 as YYEKEE (reference sequence). The CDR3 spans 16 residues. The CDR3: CASSPGATSSQETQYF. CDR3 nucleotide sequence: TGTGCCAGCAGCCCGGGTGCAACTAGTTCCCAAGAGACCCAGTACTTC. The full variable domain, with the rest looked up from reference TRBV5-5 and TRBJ2-5, is DAGVTQSPTHLIKTRGQQVTLRCSPISGHKSVSWYQQVLGQGPQFIFQYYEKEERGRGNFPDRFSARQFPNYSSELNVNALLLGDSALYLCASSPGATSSQETQYFGPGTRLLVL.

This rearrangement joins TRBV6-2 or TRBV6-3 to TRBJ2-3; 8 bases agree with TRBD2. The V and J ends lost 2 bases and 6 bases, in that order; junction bases with no gene match: 4. CDR1 MNHEY and CDR2 SVGEGT come from the germline V gene. This CDR3 contains 14 residues. CDR3 coding DNA: TGTGCCAGCAGTTACACGGGGGGGGCCGATACGCAGTATTTT. Translating it yields CASSYTGGADTQYF.

This rearrangement joins TRBV7-2 to TRBJ2-5; the match to TRBD2 covers 7 bases. The V and J ends lost 0 bases and 1 base, in that order; junction bases with no gene match: 5. The CDR3 contains 16 residues. Germline CDR1 SGHTA, CDR2 FQGNSA. CDR3 amino acids: CASSLAGGGAQETQYF. As DNA, the CDR3 is TGTGCCAGCAGCTTAGCTGGCGGGGGTGCCCAAGAGACCCAGTACTTC.

This chain joins TRBV11-2 and TRBJ2-3, with 11 bases lining up with TRBD2. The CDR3 is 17 amino acids. The V segment lost 1 base and the J segment 6 bases; nucleotides outside the gene matches: 9. CDR1 and CDR2 from the germline V gene are SGHAT and FQNNGV. The CDR3: CASSLGLLAGGRDTQYF. The CDR3 coding sequence is TGTGCCAGCAGCTTAGGATTGCTAGCGGGGGGCCGGGATACGCAGTATTTT.

The chain is built from TRBV3-1 (or the pseudogene TRBV3-2) and TRBJ2-1; tentative D call: TRBD2 (5 bases). The CDR3 is made up of 16 amino acids. V lost 0 bases to trimming and J lost 2 bases, with 11 bases between them. The germline V gene encodes CDR1 LGHDT and CDR2 YNNKEL (reference sequence). In nucleotides, the CDR3 is TGTGCCAGCAGCCAAGATCCGGGGAGCACCTACAATGAGCAGTTCTTC. This codes for CASSQDPGSTYNEQFF.

The chain is built from TRBV30 and TRBJ1-1; D unclear. With 1 base removed from V and 12 bases from J, the gap between germline ends came to 12 bases. This CDR3 region has 11 residues. Germline V gene lookup returns CDR1 GTSNPN and CDR2 SVGIG (reference sequence). CDR3 protein: CAWSGRFWSFF. CDR3 nucleotides: TGTGCCTGGAGTGGCCGGTTCTGGTCTTTCTTT.

The rearrangement links TRBV3-1 (or the pseudogene TRBV3-2) to TRBJ2-7; 7 positions match TRBD1. CDR1 and CDR2 (germline): LGHDT, YNNKEL (reference sequence). The CDR3 consists of 16 residues. V lost 0 bases and J lost 4; bases outside the gene matches: 9. The CDR3 nucleotides are TGTGCCAGCAGCCAAGACCGATTCGACAGGGCGTACGAGCAGTACTTC. Its translation is CASSQDRFDRAYEQYF.

This chain connects TRBV4-1 to TRBJ2-5; a weak D match, TRBD2 (6 bases). With 4 bases removed from V and 5 bases from J, the gap between germline ends came to 14 bases. Per the germline V gene, CDR1 is MGHRA and CDR2 is YSYEKL. The CDR3 has 14 residues. CDR3 bases: TGCGCCAGCAGCCCCCAGCGGGCAGAGGAGACCCAGTACTTC. This translates into CASSPQRAEETQYF.

The CDR3 DNA reads as TGCGCCAGCAGCTTAGCGGGGGCGTGGGAGCAGTACTTC. Its translation: CASSLAGAWEQYF. This chain uses TRBV5-1 with TRBJ2-7, with TRBD2 identical over 8 bases. The CDR3 sequence is 13 residues long. J was trimmed by 7 bases and V by 2 bases; bases with no gene match: 5. Germline V lookup: CDR1 SGHRS, CDR2 YFSETQ.

The J gene is TRBJ1-5, the V gene TRBV6-5; TRBD1 might be the D (6 bases). This CDR3 is built from 15 residues. Germline loops: CDR1 MNHEY, CDR2 SVGAGI. V lost 6 bases, J lost 1 base, and 13 bases lay in between. In DNA form, the CDR3 reads TGTGCCAGCAGGCTCAGGGGAGAAAGCAATCAGCCCCAGCATTTT. Amino acid sequence: CASRLRGESNQPQHF.